The 2 T cell receptor beta chains in this list originate from one sample, sequenced in a study of blood T cell repertoires in COVID-19. Sequenced by immunoSEQ multiplex PCR; TCRdb stores in-frame clones only, minus some. The sample consists of some 150,000 clones, 84% of them appearing once. Sequenced input: peripheral blood. The receptors originated from a woman aged 45-59 years with acute or convalescent COVID-19.

This clone was seen only a few times. The chain couples TRBV7-2 to TRBJ1-2; D might be TRBD1 (6 bases). Per the germline V gene, CDR1 is SGHTA and CDR2 is FQGNSA. The CDR3 is made up of 14 amino acids. V dropped 5 bases and J dropped 1 base, with 11 bases sitting between them. The CDR3 region has the DNA TGTGCCAGCAGCCAGGACAGTATTAACTATGGCTACACCTTC. It specifies CASSQDSINYGYTF.

The chain is built from TRBV11-2 and TRBJ1-2, with 10 positions matching TRBD1. The V and J ends lost 4 bases and 6 bases, in that order; junction bases with no gene match: 14. This CDR3 has 17 residues. Germline loops: CDR1 SGHAT, CDR2 FQNNGV. The CDR3 spells CASSSRDLTGGADGYTF. In nucleotides, the CDR3 is TGTGCCAGCAGCTCCAGGGACCTGACAGGGGGCGCTGATGGCTACACCTTC.